This T cell receptor (beta chain) was captured by sequencing in a study of T cells in Graves' hyperthyroidism and ophthalmopathy. Diagnoses used clinical symptoms, serum thyroxine and TRAb, thyroid ultrasound and orbital computed tomography. Researchers amplified the TCR beta CDR3 regions from RNA transcripts. The study used the HTBI primer set for a first-round RT-PCR of the TCR CDR3. TCRdb analysed the multiplex PCR reads with MiXCR anew, one entry per CDR3 protein. This table holds 300,000 to 400,000 distinct CDR3 sequences, under 25% found once. The TCR originated in a woman between 50 and 59 years old with Graves' hyperthyroidism. Sequencing was carried out using blood.

The CDR3 nucleotides read TGTGCCAGCAGTTTATATGGGGGACAGGGTAGCACAGATACGCAGTATTTT. This gives the protein CASSLYGGQGSTDTQYF. The chain combines TRBV27 with TRBJ2-3; 9 bases are shared with TRBD1. CDR1 and CDR2 (germline): MNHEY, SMNVEV (reference sequence). The V gene end was trimmed by 1 base and the J gene end by 0 bases; junction bases not matched to a gene: 5. The CDR3 is made up of 17 amino acids.